The rows below give T cell receptor beta chains drawn from one sample of a study of T cells in Graves' hyperthyroidism and ophthalmopathy. TCRdb redid the calling of the multiplex PCR reads with MiXCR, one entry per CDR3 protein. Here the sample spans under 400,000 distinct CDR3 sequences, over 10% being singletons. Material for sequencing was blood. The receptors derive from a young woman with Graves' hyperthyroidism. CDR3s include the opening cysteine and the closing phenylalanine or tryptophan. The order of the fields is CDR3 DNA, CDR3 protein, J gene, D gene, V gene, CDR3 length, clone size. D genes are given only for firm matches. Rows give clone size only sometimes, using once, few, many, or a class for an expanded clone.

CDR3 DNA: TGTGCCAGCAGTTTTAAGAGGGGGGATTTCTACACCTTC
CDR3 protein: CASSFKRGDFYTF
J gene: TRBJ1-2
D gene: .
V gene: TRBV28
CDR3 length: 13
clone size: many

CDR3 DNA: TGTGCCAGCAGCTTAGAAATCCGCCGGGGTGGGGCTTTCTTT
CDR3 protein: CASSLEIRRGGAFF
J gene: TRBJ1-1
D gene: .
V gene: TRBV7-9
CDR3 length: 14
clone size: few

CDR3 DNA: TGCGCCAACCAAGGGAACGGCCGCTCCTACGAGCAGTACTTC
CDR3 protein: CANQGNGRSYEQYF
J gene: TRBJ2-7
D gene: .
V gene: TRBV10-1
CDR3 length: 14
clone size: many

CDR3 DNA: TGTGCCAGCAGTTTATACCGTATCGAGAACACTGAAGCTTTCTTT
CDR3 protein: CASSLYRIENTEAFF
J gene: TRBJ1-1
D gene: .
V gene: TRBV12-3/TRBV12-4
CDR3 length: 15
clone size: many

CDR3 DNA: TGTGCCAGCAGTTACTATAGACCGCACGGATTTACCTACGAGCAGTACTTC
CDR3 protein: CASSYYRPHGFTYEQYF
J gene: TRBJ2-7
D gene: .
V gene: TRBV6-2/TRBV6-3
CDR3 length: 17
clone size: many

CDR3 DNA: TGTGCCAGCAGCTCAGGGCCAGGGAGAATGGAGACCCAGTACTTC
CDR3 protein: CASSSGPGRMETQYF
J gene: TRBJ2-5
D gene: .
V gene: TRBV11-1
CDR3 length: 15
clone size: many

CDR3 DNA: TGTGCCAGCAGACTGGGAGGGGGTCAAAGCAATCAGCCCCAGCATTTT
CDR3 protein: CASRLGGGQSNQPQHF
J gene: TRBJ1-5
D gene: .
V gene: TRBV27
CDR3 length: 16
clone size: many

CDR3 DNA: TGTGCCAGCAGCTTTTTACCAGGACAGGGAGGCTACGAGCAGTACTTC
CDR3 protein: CASSFLPGQGGYEQYF
J gene: TRBJ2-7
D gene: TRBD1
V gene: TRBV7-2
CDR3 length: 16
clone size: many

CDR3 DNA: TGTGCCAGCAGGAAGGATTGGGCTTTCACCTACGAGCAGTACTTC
CDR3 protein: CASRKDWAFTYEQYF
J gene: TRBJ2-7
D gene: .
V gene: TRBV7-2
CDR3 length: 15
clone size: .

CDR3 DNA: TGTGCCAGCAGGGGGTTTAGGGGAAAAAACATTCAGTACTTC
CDR3 protein: CASRGFRGKNIQYF
J gene: TRBJ2-4
D gene: .
V gene: TRBV28
CDR3 length: 14
clone size: few

CDR3 DNA: TGTGCCAGCAGTCTAACTAGCGGGGGGCACACCGGGGAGCCGTTTTTT
CDR3 protein: CASSLTSGGHTGEPFF
J gene: TRBJ2-2
D gene: TRBD2
V gene: TRBV12-3/TRBV12-4
CDR3 length: 16
clone size: .

CDR3 DNA: TGTGCCAGCAACAAAGAGCCCTCCTGGTACAATGAGCAGTTCTTC
CDR3 protein: CASNKEPSWYNEQFF
J gene: TRBJ2-1
D gene: .
V gene: TRBV9
CDR3 length: 15
clone size: few

CDR3 DNA: TGCAGTGCTAGAGAAACCGGGGGACCGAGGGGTTCCTACGAGCAGTACTTC
CDR3 protein: CSARETGGPRGSYEQYF
J gene: TRBJ2-7
D gene: .
V gene: TRBV20-1
CDR3 length: 17
clone size: many

CDR3 DNA: TGTGCCAGCTCACCTTCCGGGACACCCGAAAACTATGGCTACACCTTC
CDR3 protein: CASSPSGTPENYGYTF
J gene: TRBJ1-2
D gene: .
V gene: TRBV18
CDR3 length: 16
clone size: many

CDR3 DNA: TGTGCCAGCTCACCACGTGGGACTAACTACGAGCAGTACTTC
CDR3 protein: CASSPRGTNYEQYF
J gene: TRBJ2-7
D gene: TRBD2
V gene: TRBV18
CDR3 length: 14
clone size: many

CDR3 DNA: TGTGCCAGCAGCCCCTTGGCGGGGAATGAGCAGTTCTTC
CDR3 protein: CASSPLAGNEQFF
J gene: TRBJ2-1
D gene: .
V gene: TRBV13
CDR3 length: 13
clone size: .

CDR3 DNA: TGTGCCAGTAGTATTTGGGGGAATGAGTTCTTC
CDR3 protein: CASSIWGNEFF
J gene: TRBJ2-1
D gene: .
V gene: TRBV19
CDR3 length: 11
clone size: few

CDR3 DNA: TGTGCCAGCAGTTTAGGAACAGGTTCCTACGAGCAGTACTTC
CDR3 protein: CASSLGTGSYEQYF
J gene: TRBJ2-7
D gene: .
V gene: TRBV27
CDR3 length: 14
clone size: many

CDR3 DNA: TGTGCCAGCAGGGGGACAGGGGGCATAGAGACCCAGTACTTC
CDR3 protein: CASRGTGGIETQYF
J gene: TRBJ2-5
D gene: TRBD1
V gene: TRBV28
CDR3 length: 14
clone size: many

CDR3 DNA: TGTGCCAGCAGCGTCCAGACCGGGACAGGGAGGAGGAAGGTGTCCGAAGCTTTCTTT
CDR3 protein: CASSVQTGTGRRKVSEAFF
J gene: TRBJ1-1
D gene: TRBD1
V gene: TRBV7-9
CDR3 length: 19
clone size: many

CDR3 DNA: TGTGCCAGCAGGCCACTAGCGGGGGCTTCCTACGAGCAGTACTTC
CDR3 protein: CASRPLAGASYEQYF
J gene: TRBJ2-7
D gene: TRBD2
V gene: TRBV6-1
CDR3 length: 15
clone size: few

CDR3 DNA: TGTGCCAGCAGCTTAAAGGGGGCCTTTTCACCCCTCCACTTT
CDR3 protein: CASSLKGAFSPLHF
J gene: TRBJ1-6
D gene: TRBD1
V gene: TRBV7-2
CDR3 length: 14
clone size: many

CDR3 DNA: TGTGCCAGCAGTCCTAGGGGAGAGCTAGCGGGGGGGCATGAGCAGTACTTC
CDR3 protein: CASSPRGELAGGHEQYF
J gene: TRBJ2-7
D gene: TRBD2
V gene: TRBV28
CDR3 length: 17
clone size: many

CDR3 DNA: TGTGCCAGCAGCCCGGACCTGACGAGGAGAACCGGGGAGCTGTTTTTT
CDR3 protein: CASSPDLTRRTGELFF
J gene: TRBJ2-2
D gene: .
V gene: TRBV7-8
CDR3 length: 16
clone size: .

CDR3 DNA: TGTGCCAGCAGCTCCCCCGGGAGTAGGAACACCGGGGAGCTGTTTTTT
CDR3 protein: CASSSPGSRNTGELFF
J gene: TRBJ2-2
D gene: .
V gene: TRBV11-2
CDR3 length: 16
clone size: many

CDR3 DNA: TGTGCCAGCAGTTTACCGGTTTCTGATGAGCAGTTCTTC
CDR3 protein: CASSLPVSDEQFF
J gene: TRBJ2-1
D gene: .
V gene: TRBV12-3/TRBV12-4
CDR3 length: 13
clone size: many

CDR3 DNA: TGTGCCACCAGCAGAGAGGCTAGCGGGAGCACCGGGGAGCTGTTTTTT
CDR3 protein: CATSREASGSTGELFF
J gene: TRBJ2-2
D gene: TRBD2
V gene: TRBV15
CDR3 length: 16
clone size: .

CDR3 DNA: TGTGCCAGCAGCGTAACAGACAGGGGTGGAAACACCATATATTTT
CDR3 protein: CASSVTDRGGNTIYF
J gene: TRBJ1-3
D gene: TRBD1
V gene: TRBV9
CDR3 length: 15
clone size: .

CDR3 DNA: TGTGCCAGCAGCCCCAAGAGACAGATGTTGGACTATGGCTACACCTTC
CDR3 protein: CASSPKRQMLDYGYTF
J gene: TRBJ1-2
D gene: .
V gene: TRBV5-6
CDR3 length: 16
clone size: many

CDR3 DNA: TGTGCCAGCAGCTTCACGGTGCTCACTGAAGCTTTCTTT
CDR3 protein: CASSFTVLTEAFF
J gene: TRBJ1-1
D gene: .
V gene: TRBV7-3
CDR3 length: 13
clone size: many

CDR3 DNA: TGCAGTGCTAGAAATAAAGGGGGCCGTATGGAGACCCAGTACTTC
CDR3 protein: CSARNKGGRMETQYF
J gene: TRBJ2-5
D gene: TRBD1
V gene: TRBV20-1
CDR3 length: 15
clone size: many

CDR3 DNA: TGTGCCACCAACATGGGACTTGAAGCTTTCTTT
CDR3 protein: CATNMGLEAFF
J gene: TRBJ1-1
D gene: .
V gene: TRBV28
CDR3 length: 11
clone size: many

CDR3 DNA: TGTGCTAGTGCCCGGGACGGAGCCTACGAGCAGTACTTC
CDR3 protein: CASARDGAYEQYF
J gene: TRBJ2-7
D gene: .
V gene: TRBV12-5
CDR3 length: 13
clone size: many

CDR3 DNA: TGTGCCAGCAGCTTCTATGAGACAGGGGGCGCGTTCCCCCTCCACTTT
CDR3 protein: CASSFYETGGAFPLHF
J gene: TRBJ1-6
D gene: TRBD1
V gene: TRBV13
CDR3 length: 16
clone size: many

CDR3 DNA: TGTGCCAGCAGTTACTCTCAGCGCACTGAAGCTTTCTTT
CDR3 protein: CASSYSQRTEAFF
J gene: TRBJ1-1
D gene: .
V gene: TRBV6-6
CDR3 length: 13
clone size: many

CDR3 DNA: TGCAGTGCTAGAGATGGGGACAGGGGCAATGAGCAGTTCTTC
CDR3 protein: CSARDGDRGNEQFF
J gene: TRBJ2-1
D gene: TRBD1
V gene: TRBV20-1
CDR3 length: 14
clone size: many

CDR3 DNA: TGTGCCAGCACCAGCTCGGAGTCCAATTCACCCCTCCACTTT
CDR3 protein: CASTSSESNSPLHF
J gene: TRBJ1-6
D gene: .
V gene: TRBV7-2
CDR3 length: 14
clone size: .

CDR3 DNA: TGTGCCAGCAGCTTAGGAACAGGCTACGAGCAGTACTTC
CDR3 protein: CASSLGTGYEQYF
J gene: TRBJ2-7
D gene: .
V gene: TRBV11-2
CDR3 length: 13
clone size: many

CDR3 DNA: TGTGCCTGGAGTGTACGGGGGAAAAGCTATGGCTACACCTTC
CDR3 protein: CAWSVRGKSYGYTF
J gene: TRBJ1-2
D gene: .
V gene: TRBV30
CDR3 length: 14
clone size: many

CDR3 DNA: TGTGCCAGCAGCCAGACAGTCCACGAGCAGTACTTC
CDR3 protein: CASSQTVHEQYF
J gene: TRBJ2-7
D gene: .
V gene: TRBV3-1
CDR3 length: 12
clone size: many

CDR3 DNA: TGTGCCAGCAGGGGAGGGGACTCACCCCTCCACTTT
CDR3 protein: CASRGGDSPLHF
J gene: TRBJ1-6
D gene: .
V gene: TRBV6-1
CDR3 length: 12
clone size: many

CDR3 DNA: TGTGCCAGCAGCCCTAACGGACTAGCGCGAAAAGAGACCCAGTACTTC
CDR3 protein: CASSPNGLARKETQYF
J gene: TRBJ2-5
D gene: TRBD2
V gene: TRBV7-2
CDR3 length: 16
clone size: many

CDR3 DNA: TGTGCCAGCAGGGTAGGGAGCGGGGCCTACGAGCAGTACTTC
CDR3 protein: CASRVGSGAYEQYF
J gene: TRBJ2-7
D gene: TRBD2
V gene: TRBV2
CDR3 length: 14
clone size: few

CDR3 DNA: TGTGCCATCAGTGAGGTCTCAGGCTACGAGCAGTACTTC
CDR3 protein: CAISEVSGYEQYF
J gene: TRBJ2-7
D gene: .
V gene: TRBV10-3
CDR3 length: 13
clone size: many

CDR3 DNA: TGTGCCAGCAGCGCACTACAGGGGAGGTTAGACTATGGCTACACCTTC
CDR3 protein: CASSALQGRLDYGYTF
J gene: TRBJ1-2
D gene: TRBD1
V gene: TRBV7-2
CDR3 length: 16
clone size: many

CDR3 DNA: TGTGCCAGCAGGTTACAGACCGCTTCCTACGAGCAGTACTTC
CDR3 protein: CASRLQTASYEQYF
J gene: TRBJ2-7
D gene: .
V gene: TRBV12-3/TRBV12-4
CDR3 length: 14
clone size: many